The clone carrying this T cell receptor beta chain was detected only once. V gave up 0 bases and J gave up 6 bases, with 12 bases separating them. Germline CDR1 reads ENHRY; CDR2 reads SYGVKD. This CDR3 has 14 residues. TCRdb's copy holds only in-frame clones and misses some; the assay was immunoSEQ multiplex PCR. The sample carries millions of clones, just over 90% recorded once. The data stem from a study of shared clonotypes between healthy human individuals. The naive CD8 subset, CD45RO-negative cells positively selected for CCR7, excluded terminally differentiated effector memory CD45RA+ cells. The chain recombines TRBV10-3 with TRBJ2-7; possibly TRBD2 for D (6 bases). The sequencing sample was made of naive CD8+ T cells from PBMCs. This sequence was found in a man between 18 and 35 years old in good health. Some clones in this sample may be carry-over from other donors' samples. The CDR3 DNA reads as TGTGCCATCAGTGAGTCGAAGGGGAGGAGCGAGCAGTACTTC. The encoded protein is CAISESKGRSEQYF.